Each of the 7 T cell receptor beta chains below was sequenced from the same sample in a study of shared clonotypes between healthy human individuals. Naive CD8 cells lacked CD45RO and underwent positive selection for CCR7, leaving out terminally differentiated effector memory CD45RA+ cells. Here immunoSEQ multiplex PCR was the method, and the copy in TCRdb shows in-frame clones only, minus some. The sample contains 760,000 or so clones, about 97% of which appear only once. The sample taken for sequencing was naive CD8+ T cells sorted from blood. All receptors come from a young man in good health.

This clone was counted a few times. The genes are TRBV5-4 and TRBJ1-1; D remains ambiguous. Trimming cost V 2 bases and J 5 bases, with 10 bases left between them. Germline V gene sequence: CDR1 SGHNT, CDR2 YYREEE (reference sequence). The CDR3 runs 13 residues. The CDR3 DNA reads as TGTGCCAGCAGCTTCTCGGGAGGAACTGAAGCTTTCTTT. Amino acids: CASSFSGGTEAFF.

This chain joins TRBV7-9 and TRBJ2-1; 8 bases agree with TRBD1. CDR1 and CDR2 (germline): SEHNR, FQNEAQ (reference sequence). The CDR3 covers 14 residues. J was trimmed by 8 bases and V by 3 bases; bases with no gene match: 6. The chain's CDR3 is CASSLQGALDEQFF. The CDR3 region has the DNA TGTGCCAGCAGCTTGCAGGGGGCTTTGGATGAGCAGTTCTTC.

The rearrangement joins TRBV11-2 to TRBJ1-4, with TRBD1 matching over 7 bases. The CDR3 extends over 15 amino acids. In germline, CDR1 is SGHAT, CDR2 FQNNGV. With V trimmed by 1 base and J by 8 bases, 7 bases remained unmatched. CDR3 sequence reads: CASSLVRGGDEKLFF. CDR3 DNA: TGTGCCAGCAGCTTAGTCAGAGGGGGCGACGAAAAACTGTTTTTT. Drawing the rest from reference TRBV11-2 and TRBJ1-4, the complete variable domain is EAGVAQSPRYKIIEKRQSVAFWCNPISGHATLYWYQQILGQGPKLLIQFQNNGVVDDSQLPKDRFSAERLKGVDSTLKIQPAKLEDSAVYLCASSLVRGGDEKLFFGSGTQLSVL.

As for this clone: In the same sample, other DNA sequences code for this CDR3. The chain carries TRBV19 and TRBJ1-5; D is ambiguous. From germline, CDR1 is LNHDA and CDR2 SQIVND (reference sequence). Trimming took 2 bases from V and 0 from J, leaving 8 bases between them. There are 15 residues in the CDR3. The CDR3 bases are TGTGCCAGTAGTATAACGGGATATAGCAATCAGCCCCAGCATTTT. This codes for CASSITGYSNQPQHF.

Written as DNA, the CDR3 is TGTGCCAGCTCTCCGGGACTCCAAGAGACCCAGTACTTC. As protein: CASSPGLQETQYF. The chain carries TRBV6-5 and TRBJ2-5, with D maybe TRBD2 (6 bases). This CDR3 comprises 13 residues. Germline V gene data show CDR1 as MNHEY and CDR2 as SVGAGI. Trimming cost V 8 bases and J 1 base, with 11 bases left between them.

This sequence joins TRBV5-1 and TRBJ2-7; D uncertain. This CDR3 comprises 15 residues. Deletions cut 2 bases from V and 0 bases from J, with 12 bases between. Germline CDR1 is SGHRS and CDR2 is YFSETQ. CDR3 DNA: TGCGCCAGCAGCTTCGGCCCCGCAAGCTCCTACGAGCAGTACTTC. Encoded protein: CASSFGPASSYEQYF.

The V call is TRBV4-1, the J call TRBJ2-7; 7 bases are a match to TRBD2. Per the germline V gene, CDR1 is MGHRA and CDR2 is YSYEKL. V lost 3 bases, J lost 4 bases, and 3 bases stayed unmatched. CDR3 length: 13 residues. CDR3 loop: CASSQGLSYEQYF. The DNA for the CDR3 is TGCGCCAGCAGCCAGGGACTATCATACGAGCAGTACTTC.